Shown below are 5 T cell receptor beta chains from a single sample sequenced in a study of blood T cell repertoires in COVID-19. The method was immunoSEQ multiplex PCR; TCRdb's version includes in-frame clones alone and lacks a portion of them. The sample holds more than 250,000 clones, approximately 83% seen once. The sample taken for sequencing was peripheral blood. The receptors here all came from a young woman who had recovered from COVID-19.

CDR3 coding DNA: TGTGCCAGCAGCCATAATGACATTTATAGCAATCAGCCCCAGCATTTT. Amino acids: CASSHNDIYSNQPQHF. J is TRBJ1-5 and V is TRBV5-8; no firm D call. V was clipped by 4 bases and J by 0 bases, with 14 bases between them. CDR1 and CDR2 from the germline V gene are SGHTS and YDEGEE. The CDR3 has 16 residues.

This clone was found a few times. The CDR3 sequence is CASSSSPGQGTYEQYF. CDR3 DNA sequence: TGTGCCAGCAGTTCATCGCCGGGACAGGGGACCTACGAGCAGTACTTC. This sequence joins TRBV6-5 and TRBJ2-7, with TRBD1 matching over 10 bases. The CDR3 sequence is 16 residues long. Germline CDR1 reads MNHEY; CDR2 reads SVGAGI. The junction had 8 bases not matched to a gene; V was cut back by 4 bases and J by 2 bases.

CDR3 amino acids: CASSLWGGHGYTF. CDR3 DNA sequence: TGTGCCAGCAGCTTGTGGGGGGGACATGGCTACACCTTC. V gene TRBV5-6 combines with J gene TRBJ1-2; weak D call: TRBD1 (5 bases). The CDR3 extends over 13 amino acids. The V gene's germline CDR1 is SGHDT and CDR2 YYEEEE. Between the trimmed V and J ends, which lost 1 base and 6 bases, there was a span of 10 bases. The full variable domain, rest sourced from reference TRBV5-6 and TRBJ1-2, is DAGVTQSPTHLIKTRGQQVTLRCSPKSGHDTVSWYQQALGQGPQFIFQYYEEEERQRGNFPDRFSGHQFPNYSSELNVNALLLGDSALYLCASSLWGGHGYTFGSGTRLTVV.

V and J are TRBV3-1 (or the pseudogene TRBV3-2) and TRBJ1-1; unclear D gene. The CDR3 length is 14 residues. V lost 4 bases and J 8 bases, leaving 17 bases between the germline ends. The V gene's germline CDR1 is LGHDT and CDR2 YNNKEL (reference sequence). The CDR3 DNA is TGTGCCAGCAGCCTTACCCGGGAGCGACTAGAAGCTTTCTTT. This gives the protein CASSLTRERLEAFF.

The chain employs TRBV6-5 and TRBJ2-3, with 9 nucleotides matching TRBD1. V dropped 2 bases and J dropped 5; count of bases not matched to a gene: 8. CDR1 and CDR2 from the germline V gene are MNHEY and SVGAGI. CDR3 length: 16 amino acids. The CDR3 DNA is TGTGCCAGCAGTTACCGGGACAGGGTATTAAGAGATACGCAGTATTTT. The encoded protein is CASSYRDRVLRDTQYF.